The present TCR beta chain was sequenced within a study of blood T cells in healthy people across ages. A second about 6 to 12 cycle PCR used barcoded and J-beta primers. Via MiXCR, TCRdb re-called the 5' RACE reads, giving one row per CDR3 protein. The table includes 270,000 or so distinct CDR3 sequences, around 29% detected once. This clonotype was seen at least ten times. Its antigen is unknown. Broader study findings: Naive CD4+ cell counts and diversity both ran higher in long-lived than in aged donors.

This CDR3 comprises 18 residues. After removal of 1 base from V and 4 bases from J, the junction contained 9 bases not matched to a gene. The germline CDR1 and CDR2 sequences are SEHNR and FQNEAQ (reference sequence). The sequencing sample was made of blood. The rearrangement joins TRBV7-9 to TRBJ2-7; TRBD2 matches at 14 bases. This TCR was sampled from a woman aged 70-85 years in good health. CDR3 amino acids: CASSLGLAGGPGKYEQYF. The CDR3 region has the DNA TGTGCCAGCAGCTTAGGACTAGCGGGAGGGCCGGGAAAGTACGAGCAGTACTTC. The complete variable domain, with remaining parts taken from reference TRBV7-9 and TRBJ2-7, reads DTGVSQNPRHKITKRGQNVTFRCDPISEHNRLYWYRQTLGQGPEFLTYFQNEAQLEKSRLLSDRFSAERPKGSFSTLEIQRTEQGDSAMYLCASSLGLAGGPGKYEQYFGPGTRLTVT.